A single sample gave rise to the 2 T cell receptor beta chains below, sequenced in a study of T cells after posttransplantation cyclophosphamide. Produced via immunoSEQ multiplex PCR; TCRdb's table is partial and in-frame only. This sample has 35,000 to 45,000 clones, with roughly 78% found just once. A marrow graft followed busulfan-fludarabine conditioning, with cyclophosphamide on days +3 and +4. The material sequenced was CD4+ T cells sorted from blood, taken approximately 2,000 days after a stem cell transplant with posttransplant cyclophosphamide. The source of these receptors is a female patient aged 40-49 years who received an allogeneic stem cell transplant from a related donor, was CMV-positive, and had no GVHD. The T cells may come from the graft donor.

A single count supports this clone. The sample holds other DNA sequences that translate to the same CDR3. V is TRBV5-1 and J is TRBJ1-1; 8 positions match TRBD1. V trimming: 2 bases; J trimming: 5 bases; junction bases outside the gene matches: 2. Germline V CDR1 and CDR2: SGHRS, YFSETQ. This CDR3 contains 13 residues. The CDR3 sequence: CASSLTGGTEAFF. DNA of the CDR3: TGCGCCAGCAGCTTAACAGGGGGAACTGAAGCTTTCTTT.

CDR3 in DNA: TGTGCCAGCAGCTTAGGCCGCGGGACAGTCCAAGAGACCCAGTACTTC. Translating gives CASSLGRGTVQETQYF. V gene TRBV13 combines with J gene TRBJ2-5, with a weak D call TRBD1 (7 bases). There are 16 residues in the CDR3. With 0 bases removed from V and 1 base from J, the gap between germline ends came to 12 bases. From germline, CDR1 is PRHDT and CDR2 FYEKMQ (reference sequence). Complete variable domain (other parts from reference TRBV13 and TRBJ2-5): AAGVIQSPRHLIKEKRETATLKCYPIPRHDTVYWYQQGPGQDPQFLISFYEKMQSDKGSIPDRFSAQQFSDYHSELNMSSLELGDSALYFCASSLGRGTVQETQYFGPGTRLLVL.